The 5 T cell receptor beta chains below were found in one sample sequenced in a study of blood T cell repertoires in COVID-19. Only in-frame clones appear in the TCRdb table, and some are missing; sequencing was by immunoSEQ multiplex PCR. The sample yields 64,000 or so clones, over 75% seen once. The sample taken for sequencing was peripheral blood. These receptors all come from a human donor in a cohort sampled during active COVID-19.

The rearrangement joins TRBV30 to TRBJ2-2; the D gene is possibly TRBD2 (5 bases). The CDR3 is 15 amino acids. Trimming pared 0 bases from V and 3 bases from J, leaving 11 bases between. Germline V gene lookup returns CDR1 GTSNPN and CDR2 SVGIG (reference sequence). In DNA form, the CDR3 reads TGTGCCTGGAGTGTACGAGGGCGGGACACCGGGGAGCTGTTTTTT. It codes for CAWSVRGRDTGELFF.

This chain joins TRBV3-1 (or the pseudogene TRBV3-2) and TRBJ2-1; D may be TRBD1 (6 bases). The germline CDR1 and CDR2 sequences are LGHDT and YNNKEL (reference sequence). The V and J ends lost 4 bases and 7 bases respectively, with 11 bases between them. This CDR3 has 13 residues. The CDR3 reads CASSLARGNEQFF. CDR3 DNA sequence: TGTGCCAGCAGCCTTGCCAGGGGTAATGAGCAGTTCTTC.

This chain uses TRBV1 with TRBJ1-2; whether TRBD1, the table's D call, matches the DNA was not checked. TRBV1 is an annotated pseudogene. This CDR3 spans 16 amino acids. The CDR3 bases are TGCACCAGCAGCCAAGACCCCAGGGGGCGGCCGGCTGGCTACACCTTC. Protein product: CTSSQDPRGRPAGYTF.

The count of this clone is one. The CDR3 sequence is CASTPDSVHQETQYF. The CDR3 DNA follows: TGTGCCAGTACCCCCGACTCGGTTCACCAAGAGACCCAGTACTTC. The chain is built from TRBV19 and TRBJ2-5; no reliable D call. The CDR3 runs 15 residues. CDR1 LNHDA and CDR2 SQIVND come from the germline V gene (reference sequence). V was pared by 7 bases and J by 0 bases, with 15 bases between.

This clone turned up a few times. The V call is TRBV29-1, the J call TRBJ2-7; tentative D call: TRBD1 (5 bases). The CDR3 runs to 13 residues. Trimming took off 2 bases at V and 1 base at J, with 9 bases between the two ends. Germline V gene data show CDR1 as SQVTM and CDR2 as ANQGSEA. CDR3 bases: TGCAGCGTTGAATTTCAGGGTTCCTACGAGCAGTACTTC. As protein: CSVEFQGSYEQYF.